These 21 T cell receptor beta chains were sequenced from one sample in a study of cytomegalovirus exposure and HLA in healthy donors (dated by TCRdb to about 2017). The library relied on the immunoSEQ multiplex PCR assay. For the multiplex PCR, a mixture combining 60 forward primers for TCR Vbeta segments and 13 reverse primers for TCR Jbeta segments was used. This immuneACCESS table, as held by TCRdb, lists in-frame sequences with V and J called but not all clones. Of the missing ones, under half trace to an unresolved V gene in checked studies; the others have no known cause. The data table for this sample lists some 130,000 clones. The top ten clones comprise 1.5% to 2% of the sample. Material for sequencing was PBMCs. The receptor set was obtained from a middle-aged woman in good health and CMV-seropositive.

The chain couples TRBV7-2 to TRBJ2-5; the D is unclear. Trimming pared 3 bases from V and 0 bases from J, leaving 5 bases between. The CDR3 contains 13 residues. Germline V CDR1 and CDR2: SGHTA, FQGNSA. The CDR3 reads CASSFNYQETQYF. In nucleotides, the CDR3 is TGTGCCAGCAGCTTCAACTACCAAGAGACCCAGTACTTC.

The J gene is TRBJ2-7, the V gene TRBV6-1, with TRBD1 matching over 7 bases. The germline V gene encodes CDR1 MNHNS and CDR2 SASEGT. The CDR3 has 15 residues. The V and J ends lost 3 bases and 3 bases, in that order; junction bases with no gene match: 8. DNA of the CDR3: TGTGCCAGCAGTGACCACCCCCAGGGGGTCTACGAGCAGTACTTC. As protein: CASSDHPQGVYEQYF.

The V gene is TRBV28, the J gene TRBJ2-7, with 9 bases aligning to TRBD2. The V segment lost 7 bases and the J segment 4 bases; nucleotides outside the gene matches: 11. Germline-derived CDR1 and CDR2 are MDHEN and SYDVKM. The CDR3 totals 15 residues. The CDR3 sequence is CASTYVGTSLYEQYF. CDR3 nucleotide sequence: TGTGCCAGCACATACGTCGGGACTAGCCTTTACGAGCAGTACTTC.

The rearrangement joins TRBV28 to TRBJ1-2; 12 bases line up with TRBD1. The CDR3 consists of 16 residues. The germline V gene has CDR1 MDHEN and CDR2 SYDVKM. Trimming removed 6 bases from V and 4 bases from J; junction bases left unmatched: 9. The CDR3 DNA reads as TGTGCCAGCAGGTCCTCCGGGACAGGGGGCTCCTATGGCTACACCTTC. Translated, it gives CASRSSGTGGSYGYTF.

The CDR3 coding sequence is TGTGCCAGCTCACCACGTAAAGGGGCGGGGAGCAATCAGCCCCAGCATTTT. This encodes CASSPRKGAGSNQPQHF. The chain couples TRBV18 to TRBJ1-5; a weak D match, TRBD1 (5 bases). The length of the CDR3 is 17 residues. V was pared by 1 base and J by 1 base, with 14 bases between. The germline V gene has CDR1 KGHSH and CDR2 LQKENI. The whole variable domain, filled in from reference TRBV18 and TRBJ1-5, reads NAGVMQNPRHLVRRRGQEARLRCSPMKGHSHVYWYRQLPEEGLKFMVYLQKENIIDESGMPKERFSAEFPKEGPSILRIQQVVRGDSAAYFCASSPRKGAGSNQPQHFGDGTRLSIL.

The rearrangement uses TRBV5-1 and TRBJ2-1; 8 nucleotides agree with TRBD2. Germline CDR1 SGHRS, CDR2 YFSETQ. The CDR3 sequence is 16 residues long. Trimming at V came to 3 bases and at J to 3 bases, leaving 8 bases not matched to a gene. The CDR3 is CASSSLGSGSYNEQFF. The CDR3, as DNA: TGCGCCAGCAGCTCTTTGGGGAGCGGGAGCTACAATGAGCAGTTCTTC.

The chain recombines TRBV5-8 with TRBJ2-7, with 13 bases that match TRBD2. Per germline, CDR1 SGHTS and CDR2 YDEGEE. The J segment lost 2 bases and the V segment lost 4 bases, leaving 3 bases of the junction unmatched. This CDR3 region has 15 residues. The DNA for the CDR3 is TGTGCCAGCAGCCCCGGGACTAGCGGGACCTACGAGCAGTACTTC. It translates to CASSPGTSGTYEQYF. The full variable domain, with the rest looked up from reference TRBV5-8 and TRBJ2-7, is EAGVTQSPTHLIKTRGQQATLRCSPISGHTSVYWYQQALGLGLQFLLWYDEGEERNRGNFPPRFSGRQFPNYSSELNVNALELEDSALYLCASSPGTSGTYEQYFGPGTRLTVT.

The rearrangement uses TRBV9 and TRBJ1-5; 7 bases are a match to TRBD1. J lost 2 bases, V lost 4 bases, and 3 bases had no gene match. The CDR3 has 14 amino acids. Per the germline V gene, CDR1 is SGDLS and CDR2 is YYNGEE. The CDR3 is CASSQGVGNQPQHF. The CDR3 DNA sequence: TGTGCCAGCAGCCAGGGGGTTGGCAATCAGCCCCAGCATTTT.

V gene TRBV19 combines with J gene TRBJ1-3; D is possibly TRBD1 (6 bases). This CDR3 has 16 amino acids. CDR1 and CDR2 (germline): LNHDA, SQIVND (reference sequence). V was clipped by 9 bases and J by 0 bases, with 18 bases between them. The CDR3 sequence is CASGTGSDLSGNTIYF. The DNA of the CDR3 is TGTGCCAGCGGTACAGGGTCGGATCTCTCTGGAAACACCATATATTTT.

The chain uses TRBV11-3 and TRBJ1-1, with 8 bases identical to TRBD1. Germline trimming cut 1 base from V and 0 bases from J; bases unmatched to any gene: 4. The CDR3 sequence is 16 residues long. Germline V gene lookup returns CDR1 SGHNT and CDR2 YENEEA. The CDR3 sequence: CASSLAGQGMNTEAFF. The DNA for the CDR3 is TGTGCCAGCAGCTTAGCAGGACAGGGCATGAACACTGAAGCTTTCTTT.

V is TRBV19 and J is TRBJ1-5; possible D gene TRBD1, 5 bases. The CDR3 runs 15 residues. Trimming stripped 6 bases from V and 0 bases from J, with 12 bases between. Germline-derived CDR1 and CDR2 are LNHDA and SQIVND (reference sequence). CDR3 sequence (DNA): TGTGCCAGTAGACGACAGATTTATAGCAATCAGCCCCAGCATTTT. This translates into CASRRQIYSNQPQHF.

CDR3 coding DNA: TGCAGCGTTGATGATGGGACAGGGAATAGGAAACTGTTTTTT. Residues: CSVDDGTGNRKLFF. The gene calls are TRBV29-1 and TRBJ1-4; 9 positions agree with TRBD1. This CDR3 has 14 amino acids. Germline-derived CDR1 and CDR2 are SQVTM and ANQGSEA. V dropped 3 bases and J dropped 11; count of bases not matched to a gene: 10.

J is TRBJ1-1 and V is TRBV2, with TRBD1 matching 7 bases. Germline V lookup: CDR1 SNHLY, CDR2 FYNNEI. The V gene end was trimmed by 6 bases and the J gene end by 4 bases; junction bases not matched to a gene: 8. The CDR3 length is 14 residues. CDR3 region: CASSARGSSTEAFF. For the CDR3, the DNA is TGTGCCAGCAGCGCCAGGGGGTCCTCCACTGAAGCTTTCTTT.

CDR3 sequence: CASRTSSGRWDNEQFF. The CDR3 coding sequence is TGTGCCAGTAGGACTAGTAGCGGGAGATGGGACAATGAGCAGTTCTTC. The chain combines TRBV19 with TRBJ2-1, with TRBD2 matching over 9 bases. The V gene end was trimmed by 6 bases and the J gene end by 5 bases; junction bases not matched to a gene: 11. The germline CDR1 and CDR2 sequences are LNHDA and SQIVND (reference sequence). The CDR3 contains 16 residues. The full variable domain, rest sourced from reference TRBV19 and TRBJ2-1, is DGGITQSPKYLFRKEGQNVTLSCEQNLNHDAMYWYRQDPGQGLRLIYYSQIVNDFQKGDIAEGYSVSREKKESFPLTVTSAQKNPTAFYLCASRTSSGRWDNEQFFGPGTRLTVL.

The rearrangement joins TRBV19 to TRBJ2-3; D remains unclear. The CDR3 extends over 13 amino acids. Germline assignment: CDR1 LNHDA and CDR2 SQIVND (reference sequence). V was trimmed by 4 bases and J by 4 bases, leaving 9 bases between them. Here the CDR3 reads CASSTIRSDTQYF. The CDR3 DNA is TGTGCCAGTAGTACAATCAGGTCAGATACGCAGTATTTT.

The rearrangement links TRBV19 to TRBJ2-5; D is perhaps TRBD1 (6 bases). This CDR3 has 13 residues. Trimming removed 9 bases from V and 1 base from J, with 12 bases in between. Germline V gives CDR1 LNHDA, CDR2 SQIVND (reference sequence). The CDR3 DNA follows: TGTGCCAGCCGCCGAGGGGGCCAAGAGACCCAGTACTTC. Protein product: CASRRGGQETQYF.

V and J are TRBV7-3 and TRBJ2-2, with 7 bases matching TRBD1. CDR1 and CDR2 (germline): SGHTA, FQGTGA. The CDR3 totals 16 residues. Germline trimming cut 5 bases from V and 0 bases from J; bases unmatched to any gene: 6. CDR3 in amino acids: CASSPRTGSNTGELFF. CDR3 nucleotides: TGTGCCAGCAGCCCGAGGACAGGATCGAACACCGGGGAGCTGTTTTTT.

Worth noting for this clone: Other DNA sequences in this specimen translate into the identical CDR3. The CDR3 DNA reads TGCGCCAGCAGCCCGGACAGGGGCTCCTACGAGCAGTACTTC. Translating gives CASSPDRGSYEQYF. The V call is TRBV5-1, the J call TRBJ2-7; 9 nucleotides match TRBD1. Trimming at V came to 4 bases and at J to 0 bases, leaving 2 bases not matched to a gene. The CDR3 is 14 amino acids. CDR1 and CDR2 from the germline V gene are SGHRS and YFSETQ.

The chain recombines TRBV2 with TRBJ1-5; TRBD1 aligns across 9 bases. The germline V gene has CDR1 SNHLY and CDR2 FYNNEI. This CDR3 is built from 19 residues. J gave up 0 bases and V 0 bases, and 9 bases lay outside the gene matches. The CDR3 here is CASSEAPGTGIYSNQPQHF. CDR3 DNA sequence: TGTGCCAGCAGTGAAGCGCCCGGGACAGGGATATATAGCAATCAGCCCCAGCATTTT.

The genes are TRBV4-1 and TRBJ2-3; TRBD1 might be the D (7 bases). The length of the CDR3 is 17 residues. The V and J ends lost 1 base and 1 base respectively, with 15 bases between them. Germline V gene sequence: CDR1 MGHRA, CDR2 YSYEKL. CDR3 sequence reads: CASSQGQGGSGTDTQYF. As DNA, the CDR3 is TGCGCCAGCAGCCAAGGCCAGGGGGGCAGTGGCACAGATACGCAGTATTTT.

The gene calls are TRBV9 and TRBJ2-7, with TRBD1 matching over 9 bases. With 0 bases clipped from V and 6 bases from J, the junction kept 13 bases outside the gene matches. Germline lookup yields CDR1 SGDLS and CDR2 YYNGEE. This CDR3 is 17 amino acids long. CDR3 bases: TGTGCCAGCAGCGTAGCTACCGGGGGACAGGGTACTGGCGAGCAGTACTTC. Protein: CASSVATGGQGTGEQYF. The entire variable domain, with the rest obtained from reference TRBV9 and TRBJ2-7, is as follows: DSGVTQTPKHLITATGQRVTLRCSPRSGDLSVYWYQQSLDQGLQFLIQYYNGEERAKGNILERFSAQQFPDLHSELNLSSLELGDSALYFCASSVATGGQGTGEQYFGPGTRLTVT.